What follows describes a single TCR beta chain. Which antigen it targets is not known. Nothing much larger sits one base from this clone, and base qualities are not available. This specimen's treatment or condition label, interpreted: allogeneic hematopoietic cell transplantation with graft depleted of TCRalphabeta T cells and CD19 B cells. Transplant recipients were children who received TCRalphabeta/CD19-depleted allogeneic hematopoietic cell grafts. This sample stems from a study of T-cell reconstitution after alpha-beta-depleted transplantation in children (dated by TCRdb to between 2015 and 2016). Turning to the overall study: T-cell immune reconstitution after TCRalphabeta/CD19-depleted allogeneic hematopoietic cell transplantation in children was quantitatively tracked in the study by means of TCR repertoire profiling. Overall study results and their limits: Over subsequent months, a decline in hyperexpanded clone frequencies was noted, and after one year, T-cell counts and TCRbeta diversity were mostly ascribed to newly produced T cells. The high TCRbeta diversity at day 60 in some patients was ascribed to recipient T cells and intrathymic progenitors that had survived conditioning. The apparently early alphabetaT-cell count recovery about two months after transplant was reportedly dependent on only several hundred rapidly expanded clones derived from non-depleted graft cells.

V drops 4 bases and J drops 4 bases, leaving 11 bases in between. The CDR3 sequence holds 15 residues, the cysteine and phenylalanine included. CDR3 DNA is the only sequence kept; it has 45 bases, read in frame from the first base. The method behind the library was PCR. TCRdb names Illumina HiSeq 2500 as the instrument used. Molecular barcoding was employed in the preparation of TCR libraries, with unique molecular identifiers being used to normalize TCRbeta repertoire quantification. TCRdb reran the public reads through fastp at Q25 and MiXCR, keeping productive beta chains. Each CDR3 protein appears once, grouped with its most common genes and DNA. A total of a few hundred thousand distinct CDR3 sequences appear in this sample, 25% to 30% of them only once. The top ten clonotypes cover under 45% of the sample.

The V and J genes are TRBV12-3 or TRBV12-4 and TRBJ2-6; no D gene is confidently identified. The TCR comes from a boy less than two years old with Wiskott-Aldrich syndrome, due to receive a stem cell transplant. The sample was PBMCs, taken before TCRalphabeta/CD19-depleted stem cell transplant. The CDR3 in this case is CASSSYSSGANVLTF. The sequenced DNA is TGTGCCAGCAGTTCATACAGTTCCGGGGCCAACGTCCTGACTTTC.